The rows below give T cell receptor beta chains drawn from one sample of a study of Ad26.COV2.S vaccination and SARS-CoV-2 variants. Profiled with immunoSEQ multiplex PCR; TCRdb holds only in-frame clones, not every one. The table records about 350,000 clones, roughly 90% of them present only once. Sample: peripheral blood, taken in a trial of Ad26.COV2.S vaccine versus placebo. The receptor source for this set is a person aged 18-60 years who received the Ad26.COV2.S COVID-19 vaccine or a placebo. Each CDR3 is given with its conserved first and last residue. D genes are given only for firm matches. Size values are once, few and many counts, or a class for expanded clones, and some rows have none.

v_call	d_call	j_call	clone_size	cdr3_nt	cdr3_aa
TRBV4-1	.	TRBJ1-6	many	TGCGCCAGCAGCTTTGGACTTCTTAATTCACCCCTCCACTTT	CASSFGLLNSPLHF
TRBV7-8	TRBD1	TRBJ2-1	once	TGTGCCAGCAACCAGGGGGCCGTTCAGTTTTACAATGAGCAGTTCTTC	CASNQGAVQFYNEQFF
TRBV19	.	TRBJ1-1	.	TGTGCCAGCAAGAGAGGGCTTCCGAACACTGAAGCTTTCTTT	CASKRGLPNTEAFF
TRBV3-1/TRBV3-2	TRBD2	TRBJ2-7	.	TGTGCCAGCAGCCACCCCCTGACTAGCGGAGTGTCCTACGAGCAGTACTTC	CASSHPLTSGVSYEQYF
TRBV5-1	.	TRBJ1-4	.	TGCGCCAGCAGCTTGGGCGATGGGGCTAATGAAAAACTGTTTTTT	CASSLGDGANEKLFF
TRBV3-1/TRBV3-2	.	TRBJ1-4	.	TGTGCCAGCAGCCAAAACAGAGGGAATGAAAAACTGTTTTTT	CASSQNRGNEKLFF
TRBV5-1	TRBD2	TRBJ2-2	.	TGCGCCAGCAGCTTGGTAGCGGGTTACACCGGGGAGCTGTTTTTT	CASSLVAGYTGELFF
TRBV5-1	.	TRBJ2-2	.	TGCGCCAGCAGCTTGGATGGGAACACCGGGGAGCTGTTTTTT	CASSLDGNTGELFF
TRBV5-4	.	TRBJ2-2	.	TGTGCCAGCAGCTTGCTACAGACAAACCCCGGGGAGCTGTTTTTT	CASSLLQTNPGELFF
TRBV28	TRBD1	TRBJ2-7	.	TGTGCCAGCAGTCAGCCGGGACAGGGTCCCCACGAGCAGTACTTC	CASSQPGQGPHEQYF
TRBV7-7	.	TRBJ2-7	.	TGTGCTAGCAGCTTAGCGCCTGGGGGCGTTTACGAGCAGTACTTC	CASSLAPGGVYEQYF
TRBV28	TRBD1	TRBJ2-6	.	TGTGCCAGCACCCAGGGGGCCTCTGGGGCCAACGTCCTGACTTTC	CASTQGASGANVLTF
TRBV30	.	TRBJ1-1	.	TGTGCCCTGAAGGGGGGAAACACTGAAGCTTTCTTT	CALKGGNTEAFF
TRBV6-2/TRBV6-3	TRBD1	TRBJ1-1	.	TGTGCCAGCAGCGCTAGGGACAGGGGGCCGAACACTGAAGCTTTCTTT	CASSARDRGPNTEAFF
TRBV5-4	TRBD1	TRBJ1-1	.	TGTGCCAGCAGCTTGAAGATGGGACAGACCAGTGAAGCTTTCTTT	CASSLKMGQTSEAFF
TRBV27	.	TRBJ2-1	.	TGTGCCAGCAGTCCCCTGGTTGTGGCCCGGATCAATGAGCAGTTCTTC	CASSPLVVARINEQFF
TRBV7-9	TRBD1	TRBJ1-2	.	TGTGCCAGCAGCCACGACAGGGCCTATGGCTACACCTTC	CASSHDRAYGYTF
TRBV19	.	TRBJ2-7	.	TGTGCCAGTAGGGGGGTTTCAGGGGTGCAGTACTTC	CASRGVSGVQYF
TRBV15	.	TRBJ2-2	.	TGTGCCACCAGTTCGAGGGGAGACCCCCTAATTAACACCGGGGAGCTGTTTTTT	CATSSRGDPLINTGELFF
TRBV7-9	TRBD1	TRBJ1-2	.	TGTGCCAGCAGCTTTCGGACAGGGAACTATGGCTACACCTTC	CASSFRTGNYGYTF
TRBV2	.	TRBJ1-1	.	TGTGCCAGCCGCGGACGGCCAAACACTGAAGCTTTCTTT	CASRGRPNTEAFF
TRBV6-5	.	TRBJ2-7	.	TGTGCCAGCAGGGACTTTCAAATTACCTACGAGCAGTACTTC	CASRDFQITYEQYF
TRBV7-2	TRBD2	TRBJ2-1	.	TGTGCCAGCAGCCAAGGACTAGCGGTAGGGAATGAGCAGTTCTTC	CASSQGLAVGNEQFF
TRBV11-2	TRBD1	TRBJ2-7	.	TGTGCCAGCAGTCGACAGGGGTTCGACGAGCAGTACTTC	CASSRQGFDEQYF
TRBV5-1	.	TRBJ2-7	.	TGCGCCAGCAGCTCGGGACTGAATACCTACGAGCAGTACTTC	CASSSGLNTYEQYF
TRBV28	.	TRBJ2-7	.	TGTGCCAGCATTGGGAGTGCTAGCGCCGCCTACGAGCAGTACTTC	CASIGSASAAYEQYF
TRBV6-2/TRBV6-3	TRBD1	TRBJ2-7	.	TGTGCCAGCAGTAACCGTCCGGGACAGGGAAATAGTGAGCAGTACTTC	CASSNRPGQGNSEQYF